One and the same sample provided the 10 T cell receptor beta chains below, sequenced in a study of blood T cell repertoires in COVID-19. Method: immunoSEQ multiplex PCR; TCRdb's copy keeps in-frame clones and lacks some. The sample carries about 190,000 clones, less than 85% recorded once. The sequenced material came from PBMCs or T cells enriched from blood (not recorded which). Receptors were obtained from an older woman with acute COVID-19.

CDR3: CASSPRRELSETQYF. As DNA, the CDR3 is TGTGCCAGCAGTCCGAGACGGGAGTTATCAGAGACCCAGTACTTC. The chain couples TRBV27 to TRBJ2-5; maybe TRBD2 (6 bases). Trimming removed 5 bases at V and 4 bases at J, with 17 bases between. Per germline, CDR1 MNHEY and CDR2 SMNVEV (reference sequence). This CDR3 is 15 amino acids long.

A single count supports this clone. V usage is TRBV18 and J usage is TRBJ2-7, with 10 nucleotides matching TRBD1. There are 16 residues in the CDR3. Germline V gene lookup returns CDR1 KGHSH and CDR2 LQKENI. The V gene end was trimmed by 4 bases and the J gene end by 2 bases; junction bases not matched to a gene: 8. Written as DNA, the CDR3 is TGTGCCAGCTCACTCGGACAGGGGGGACCTGCCTACGAGCAGTACGTC. Residues: CASSLGQGGPAYEQYV.

The J gene is TRBJ2-3, the V gene TRBV3-1 (or the pseudogene TRBV3-2), with 10 bases matching TRBD1. V was pared by 3 bases and J by 5 bases, with 11 bases of the junction left unmatched. CDR3 size: 17 residues. Germline V gene data show CDR1 as LGHDT and CDR2 as YNNKEL (reference sequence). The CDR3 loop reads CASSHSPGQGFGDTQYF. The CDR3 DNA reads TGTGCCAGCAGCCACTCACCGGGACAGGGGTTTGGAGATACGCAGTATTTT.

In its sample, this clone was seen once. The CDR3 DNA reads TGTGCCAGCAGTCTACCGCGGGCTGGAAACACCATATATTTT. Its translation: CASSLPRAGNTIYF. This chain links TRBV6-2 or TRBV6-3 with TRBJ1-3, with D unclear. Germline V gene sequence: CDR1 MNHEY, CDR2 SVGEGT. The CDR3 consists of 14 residues. Trimming pared 5 bases from V and 2 bases from J, leaving 10 bases between.

Here the CDR3 reads CASSQVYGGAGGTGELFF. The CDR3 coding sequence is TGCGCCAGCAGCCAAGTCTACGGGGGGGCCGGTGGCACCGGGGAGCTGTTTTTT. V usage is TRBV4-3 and J usage is TRBJ2-2, with 8 bases fitting TRBD2. The CDR3 totals 18 residues. V lost 1 base and J lost 4; bases outside the gene matches: 11. Germline CDR1 reads LGHNA; CDR2 reads YSLEER.

V usage is TRBV18 and J usage is TRBJ1-2; TRBD1 matches 12 bases. The ends lost 3 bases at V and 7 bases at J; junction bases unmatched: 9. Looked up from germline, CDR1 is KGHSH and CDR2 is LQKENI. The CDR3 loop spans 16 amino acids. CDR3: CASSPGQGAMDGGYTF. The CDR3 DNA is TGTGCCAGCTCACCGGGACAGGGGGCGATGGATGGTGGCTACACCTTC.

This chain joins TRBV7-2 and TRBJ2-1, with a weak D call TRBD1 (5 bases). The CDR3 loop spans 13 amino acids. Germline V gene sequence: CDR1 SGHTA, CDR2 FQGNSA. Trimming left V 5 bases short and J 10 bases short, with 15 bases between. Written as DNA, the CDR3 is TGTGCCAGCAGCGACCGGGCTGACAGAGAGCAGTTCTTC. Translation: CASSDRADREQFF.

The CDR3 region has the DNA TGTGCCAGCAGCGCGAACCCTTACGAGCAGTACGTC. Protein product: CASSANPYEQYV. The chain carries TRBV6-1 and TRBJ2-7; D gene uncertain. CDR3 size: 12 residues. V was shortened by 6 bases and J by 4 bases, with 10 bases between the two germline ends. Germline V CDR1 and CDR2: MNHNS, SASEGT.

The genes are TRBV7-9 and TRBJ1-6, with 8 bases fitting TRBD1. This CDR3 is 15 amino acids long. V lost 3 bases and J lost 10; bases outside the gene matches: 8. CDR1 and CDR2 (germline): SEHNR, FQNEAQ (reference sequence). CDR3 region: CASSLTGDVRSPLHF. The CDR3 DNA sequence: TGTGCCAGCAGCTTGACAGGGGATGTTAGGTCACCCCTCCACTTT.

The chain's CDR3 is CASRLQGMNTGELFF. CDR3 sequence (DNA): TGTGCCAGCAGGTTACAGGGGATGAACACCGGGGAGCTGTTTTTT. The rearrangement uses TRBV28 and TRBJ2-2, with 7 bases matching TRBD1. The CDR3 totals 15 residues. V shed 6 bases and J 1 base; nucleotides not matched to a gene: 5. Germline lookup yields CDR1 MDHEN and CDR2 SYDVKM.